This T cell receptor beta chain was captured by sequencing in a study of shared clonotypes between healthy human individuals. Adults of Caucasian background living in Nashville, Tennessee made up all donors. TCRdb keeps only in-frame clones here, not all; method: immunoSEQ multiplex PCR. The table shows roughly 500,000 clones, with 70% to 85% occurring only once. This clone has more than one count but fewer than ten. The clonotype originates from a woman aged 40 to 55 in good health. Some clones in this sample may be carry-over from other donors' samples. Material: PBMCs.

The CDR3 spells CASSLTSGGDTNEQFF. The CDR3, as DNA: TGTGCCAGCAGCTTAACGTCGGGAGGGGACACGAATGAGCAGTTCTTC. The gene calls are TRBV7-3 and TRBJ2-1, with 8 bases fitting TRBD2. The germline gives CDR1 SGHTA, CDR2 FQGTGA. With V trimmed by 0 bases and J by 7 bases, 8 bases remained unmatched. CDR3 size: 16 residues.